Below, 19 T cell receptor beta chains from the same sample are listed, as sequenced in a study of cytomegalovirus exposure and HLA in healthy donors. Primers included in the PCR were 60 Vbeta and 13 Jbeta primers. Sequenced by immunoSEQ multiplex PCR; TCRdb stores in-frame clones only, minus some. The table records about 140,000 clones, around 80% of them present only once. The source material was PBMCs. Receptor source: a woman aged 60-70 years in good health and CMV-seropositive.

This chain uses TRBV7-2 with TRBJ1-2; 10 nucleotides line up with TRBD1. Germline CDR1 SGHTA, CDR2 FQGNSA. The CDR3 totals 13 residues. With V trimmed by 5 bases and J by 6 bases, 3 bases remained unmatched. The CDR3 sequence: CASSTGTGDGYTF. CDR3 bases: TGTGCCAGCAGCACGGGGACAGGGGATGGCTACACCTTC.

The chain joins TRBV28 to TRBJ2-5, with 14 bases aligning to TRBD2. CDR3 size: 16 residues. The junction had 6 bases not matched to a gene; V was cut back by 5 bases and J by 4 bases. The V gene's germline CDR1 is MDHEN and CDR2 SYDVKM. In nucleotides, the CDR3 is TGTGCCAGCAGTCCAGAGGGGACTAGCGGGAGAGAGACCCAGTACTTC. Its translation is CASSPEGTSGRETQYF.

The chain joins TRBV2 to TRBJ2-5; maybe TRBD2 (5 bases). The length of the CDR3 is 15 residues. Trimming took off 8 bases at V and 0 bases at J, with 16 bases between the two ends. Germline CDR1 and CDR2: SNHLY and FYNNEI. CDR3 sequence: CASGPGERNQETQYF. Written as DNA, the CDR3 is TGTGCCAGCGGTCCCGGCGAGCGGAACCAAGAGACCCAGTACTTC.

The chain links TRBV2 to TRBJ2-1, with D maybe TRBD1 (6 bases). Trimming removed 8 bases at V and 4 bases at J, with 12 bases between. The CDR3 runs to 13 residues. Germline-derived CDR1 and CDR2 are SNHLY and FYNNEI. CDR3 residues: CASEPGEYNEQFF. CDR3 nucleotide sequence: TGTGCCAGCGAGCCAGGGGAGTACAATGAGCAGTTCTTC.

This clone was picked up one time. The chain couples TRBV6-5 to TRBJ2-7; the D is unclear. Trimming cost V 6 bases and J 3 bases, with 12 bases left between them. CDR1 MNHEY and CDR2 SVGAGI come from the germline V gene. The CDR3 sequence is 13 residues long. Written as DNA, the CDR3 is TGTGCCAGCAGACAGATTGATTACTACGAGCAGTACTTC. The encoded protein is CASRQIDYYEQYF.

The V call is TRBV5-1, the J call TRBJ2-7; 7 positions match TRBD1. In germline, CDR1 is SGHRS, CDR2 YFSETQ. Unmatched junction bases numbered 10, after V lost 4 bases and J lost 0 bases. This CDR3 spans 16 amino acids. The CDR3 sequence: CASSIWDRRSSYEQYF. CDR3 in DNA: TGCGCCAGCAGCATTTGGGACAGAAGGAGCTCCTACGAGCAGTACTTC.

This chain joins TRBV6-5 and TRBJ1-5, with 8 bases matching TRBD1. Trimming cost V 2 bases and J 5 bases; bases outside gene matches: 8. CDR1 is MNHEY, CDR2 SVGAGI, per germline. The CDR3 totals 16 residues. CDR3 DNA sequence: TGTGCCAGCAGTTACGTCAACAGGGGGTTCCATCAGCCCCAGCATTTT. Residues: CASSYVNRGFHQPQHF.

This clone appeared a single time. J is TRBJ2-1 and V is TRBV15, with 9 bases fitting TRBD2. V lost 5 bases to trimming and J lost 0 bases; unmatched junction nucleotides: 8. The CDR3 contains 17 residues. Germline V gives CDR1 LNHNV, CDR2 YYDKDF (reference sequence). This chain's CDR3 is CATSRGGDPPSYNEQFF. CDR3 nucleotide sequence: TGTGCCACCAGCCGCGGGGGGGACCCACCCTCCTACAATGAGCAGTTCTTC. Complete variable domain (other parts from reference TRBV15 and TRBJ2-1): DAMVIQNPRYQVTQFGKPVTLSCSQTLNHNVMYWYQQKSSQAPKLLFHYYDKDFNNEADTPDNFQSRRPNTSFCFLDIRSPGLGDTAMYLCATSRGGDPPSYNEQFFGPGTRLTVL.

The chain has TRBV11-2 and TRBJ1-4; TRBD1 matches 9 bases. The CDR3 runs to 17 residues. Trimming at V came to 6 bases and at J to 2 bases, leaving 10 bases not matched to a gene. Germline V gene sequence: CDR1 SGHAT, CDR2 FQNNGV. CDR3 sequence (DNA): TGTGCCAGCAGATTGACAGGGGGTTCCACTACTAATGAAAAACTGTTTTTT. Translating it yields CASRLTGGSTTNEKLFF.

J is TRBJ2-1 and V is TRBV9, with TRBD2 as a possible D gene (7 bases). The CDR3 consists of 17 residues. Germline lookup yields CDR1 SGDLS and CDR2 YYNGEE. With 2 bases removed from V and 2 bases from J, the gap between germline ends came to 17 bases. This CDR3 is CASSVEGGAGPYNEQFF. The CDR3 DNA is TGTGCCAGCAGCGTTGAGGGGGGGGCGGGACCCTACAATGAGCAGTTCTTC.

The J gene is TRBJ2-3, the V gene TRBV5-6, with D perhaps TRBD1 (5 bases). With 2 bases removed from V and 2 bases from J, the gap between germline ends came to 12 bases. The length of the CDR3 is 15 residues. Germline CDR1 SGHDT, CDR2 YYEEEE. The CDR3 nucleotides read TGTGCCAGCAGCTTCAGGGCAACCCACACAGATACGCAGTATTTT. The encoded protein is CASSFRATHTDTQYF.

The V and J genes are TRBV28 and TRBJ1-4; D is possibly TRBD1 (6 bases). The CDR3 runs 13 residues. Deletions cut 7 bases from V and 11 bases from J, with 17 bases between. Germline-derived CDR1 and CDR2 are MDHEN and SYDVKM. CDR3 sequence (DNA): TGTGCCAGCACAGGACAGAACGTCGGGAAACTGTTTTTT. Its protein is CASTGQNVGKLFF.

The chain's CDR3 is CASSERTTERQPQHF. The CDR3 DNA follows: TGTGCCAGCAGTGAAAGGACGACAGAACGTCAGCCCCAGCATTTT. This sequence joins TRBV6-1 and TRBJ1-5; D may be TRBD1 (5 bases). Germline lookup yields CDR1 MNHNS and CDR2 SASEGT. The germline V and J ends were trimmed by 2 bases and 6 bases, with 14 bases remaining between them. The CDR3 consists of 15 residues.

This clone was counted a single time. The CDR3 nucleotides read TGTGCCAGCAGCACGGGGGGCGTTGATTATGGCTACACCTTC. Translation: CASSTGGVDYGYTF. The gene calls are TRBV6-6 and TRBJ1-2, with D possibly matching TRBD1 (6 bases). The CDR3 runs to 14 residues. CDR1 MNHNY and CDR2 SVGAGI come from the germline V gene (reference sequence). The ends were cut back, 6 bases at V and 5 bases at J, with 16 bases in the middle.

This sequence joins TRBV6-4 and TRBJ2-3; TRBD2 agrees at 10 bases. CDR1 and CDR2 from the germline V gene are MRHNA and SNTAGT. The CDR3 has 15 residues. V shed 10 bases and J 4 bases; nucleotides not matched to a gene: 11. The CDR3 sequence: CATLLAGESSDTQYF. For the CDR3, the DNA is TGTGCCACCCTGCTAGCGGGAGAAAGTTCAGATACGCAGTATTTT.

The genes are TRBV4-3 and TRBJ2-2, with D possibly matching TRBD2 (6 bases). Trimming took off 0 bases at V and 5 bases at J, with 16 bases between the two ends. CDR3 length equals 17 residues. Germline CDR1 and CDR2: LGHNA and YSLEER. CDR3 sequence: CASSQDTGTHRTGELFF. The CDR3 DNA follows: TGCGCCAGCAGCCAAGACACCGGGACTCACAGAACCGGGGAGCTGTTTTTT.

V gene TRBV29-1 combines with J gene TRBJ2-2; 8 bases fit TRBD2. CDR1 SQVTM and CDR2 ANQGSEA come from the germline V gene. V shed 5 bases and J 1 base; nucleotides not matched to a gene: 6. CDR3 length: 15 residues. CDR3 region: CSVTGGPRNTGELFF. In DNA, the CDR3 is TGCAGCGTTACGGGAGGGCCCCGGAACACCGGGGAGCTGTTTTTT.

This rearrangement joins TRBV6-1 to TRBJ1-1; possibly TRBD1 for D (5 bases). Germline V CDR1 and CDR2: MNHNS, SASEGT. V gave up 3 bases and J gave up 6 bases, with 11 bases separating them. The CDR3 runs to 13 residues. The CDR3 sequence: CASSDPLRAEAFF. CDR3 nucleotides: TGTGCCAGCAGTGACCCCCTCAGGGCTGAAGCTTTCTTT.

The chain uses TRBV29-1 and TRBJ1-2; D is unresolved. The CDR3 is made up of 14 amino acids. CDR1 SQVTM and CDR2 ANQGSEA come from the germline V gene. Between the trimmed V and J ends, which lost 4 bases and 7 bases, there was a span of 19 bases. CDR3 region: CSVVDSVPAGGYTF. CDR3 nucleotides: TGCAGCGTTGTGGACTCAGTCCCAGCGGGTGGCTACACCTTC.